This T cell receptor beta chain stems from a study of cytomegalovirus exposure and HLA in healthy donors (dated by TCRdb to the late 2010s). About the full investigation: In an earlier analysis of some 550 of the donors, approximately 260 Gb of sequence data and approximately 100 million unique TCR beta sequences from about 190 million T cells were reported. Approximately 330 gigabases of sequencing data and 70 million to 95 million unique TCR sequences made up an early release that covered over 550 HLA-typed donors. The genetic ancestry cluster associated with self-reported Caucasian donors included over 65% of the roughly 400 genotyped donors. The aim of the study was to test whether cataloging public T cell receptors could identify signatures of past pathogen exposure. The T cell repertoires of under 700 subjects were profiled by immunosequencing and related to cytomegalovirus serostatus. Along with the approximately 670-subject first cohort, a separate validation cohort of over a hundred different subjects was used. To predict cytomegalovirus infection status, the study combined high-throughput TCR immunosequencing, statistical association of individual TCRs with disease status, and machine learning. A later analysis re-examined previously published TCR beta repertoires from 600 to 700 donors and added high-resolution HLA genotyping to investigate patterns of TCR occurrence. The later analysis used no new phenotypic data to find candidate immune exposures, relying instead on TCR beta sequences and their occurrence across donors. To decide whether each TCR beta V gene segment behaved as functional or pseudogenic, an earlier analysis of fewer than 750 of the donors relied on high-throughput TCR beta sequencing. Donor age, sex, ethnicity and CMV serostatus were collected together with the repertoire data. In a later genetic analysis, genome-wide SNP genotypes for about 55% of the 666 donors were used, and that subset was treated as a discovery cohort. All discovery cohort repertoires had been generated using a single sequencing platform. Both class I and class II loci were covered by HLA typing, at four-digit resolution. Typing coverage varied by locus: 629-630 donors for A, B, C, DRB1 and DQB1; about 520 for DQA1; over 600 for DPA1; 450 to 480 for DPB1. Because of strong linkage in the cohort, five DR-DQ haplotypes were treated as single units for association and clustering. Among about 360 genotyped donors of the cohort, an average of 235,054 unique TCR beta nucleotide sequences were sequenced per donor, roughly a sixth of them non-productive. The paper's findings and limits, for the study overall: Because counts were too low, seventeen rarely observed V segments, including chromosome 9 orphons, were excluded from the earlier analysis of some 540 of the donors. A total of about 150 TCR beta chains were listed by the study as associated with cytomegalovirus. In a later analysis, HLA-associated TCR beta chains were found to be more clonally expanded and to have lower generation probabilities than equally common non-associated chains. Sequencing depth was assumed to be roughly uniform across donors in the presence/absence analyses, though that assumption may not hold. A later analysis found that most CMV-associated TCR beta chains appeared HLA-restricted, with HLA associations seemingly driven largely by CMV exposure. While some public TCRs were present in many individuals, most TCR sequences turned up only very rarely across donors. According to a later genetic analysis, donors in an Asian-associated ancestry cluster had fewer N-insertions in productive TCRs than the roughly 670-donor mean. At a false discovery rate of 0.05, a later analysis linked 16,000 or so TCR beta sequences to specific HLA alleles. Correlated functional status among segregating V segments might be attributable to linkage disequilibrium, but an unknown experimental factor could not be ruled out. In a later analysis, the rate of TCR association differed among HLA loci, with DRB1 alleles having the most associated TCRs and HLA-C alleles having the fewest. Immune exposure information for the cohort was limited to CMV serostatus. A few of the identified cytomegalovirus-associated TCR beta chains were confirmed in vitro to be specific for cytomegalovirus antigens. According to a later analysis, parvovirus B19, influenza, CMV and Epstein-Barr virus appeared linked to several top co-occurrence clusters. Strong co-occurrence of HLA alleles, especially DR and DQ, made assigning TCR associations to individual alleles difficult. Because some donors lacked HLA typing at each locus, the association tests relied only on the typed subset. The classifier was reported to diagnose cytomegalovirus status with high specificity and sensitivity in both the original cohort and the validation cohort. Only TCR beta chains were sequenced in this cohort, and the absence of alpha or paired-chain data limited detectable features. Broadly in line with IMGT annotations, most TCR beta V segments showed up in productive rearrangements about 90% or about 30% of the time in an earlier analysis of around 600 of the donors. V-gene and J-gene trimming of TCR beta chains was associated with a missense DCLRE1C variant in a later genetic analysis, and the association was replicated in an independent cohort. It was suggested by the authors that the approach could potentially be generalized to other disease states and immunological phenotypes. A cluster of highly shared sequence variants was judged likely to be a technical artifact of the sequencing pipeline. Because the 87-base-pair reads could not distinguish some IMGT-functional V segments, including TRBV6-2 and TRBV6-3, those segments were excluded. A further reported finding was that TCR beta sequences accurately predicted the HLA-A and HLA-B alleles for most subjects in the first cohort.

Libraries were made using the immunoSEQ multiplex PCR assay. For the multiplex PCR, a mixture combining 60 forward primers for TCR Vbeta segments and 13 reverse primers for TCR Jbeta segments was used. The CDR3 region of rearranged TCR beta genes was amplified from genomic DNA with a multiplex PCR assay. The Illumina HiSeq System was used to sequence the amplified TCR beta libraries as 87-base-pair reads. Processing in the source paper ran as follows. A later analysis tallied around 80 million unique TCR beta chains across the 600 to 700 repertoires, and around 10 million of those chains were shared by two or more donors. Raw reads were error-corrected and collapsed into unique sequences with a nearest-neighbor algorithm that merged closely related sequences to remove PCR and sequencing errors. Alignment of CDR3 sequences to IMGT reference sequences was used to assign V, D and J gene segments. For a sequence to be retained, at least a six-nucleotide match to both a V gene segment and a J gene segment was required. A rearrangement was called productive if the CDR3 had no stop codons and remained in frame with V and J, and every other rearrangement was called non-productive. CDR3 was defined by IMGT convention, running from the second conserved V-encoded cysteine to the conserved J-encoded phenylalanine. Sequences without an unambiguous match to a single V gene segment were excluded from the earlier analysis of 450 to 650 of the donors. An earlier analysis of 587 of the donors classified V segments as functional when productive rearrangements were above 56.7% and as segregating when the standard deviation between donors was above 5%. A statistical classification framework was developed to diagnose cytomegalovirus status using the catalog of TCR beta chain sequences. V and J gene assignment, in a later analysis, came from comparing TCR nucleotide sequences with IMGT/GENE-DB human TR gene sequences. A later analysis assigned CDR3 sequences and most-parsimonious VDJ recombination scenarios with the TCRdist pipeline. In a later analysis, every TCR beta chain was defined by the combination of its CDR3 amino acid sequence and its V-gene family, and reads without a unique V-gene family were dropped. In a later analysis, 550 to 650 highly shared, low-generation-probability nucleotide sequences were removed to address suspected cross-contamination and a sequencing artifact. In a later analysis, a clonal expansion index was calculated for each public chain from normalized within-repertoire ranks of inferred template counts. A later analysis computed generation probabilities with a VDJ recombination model fitted to out-of-frame rearrangements, and checked the results against IGoR. In a later analysis, hypergeometric tests were used to score TCR-TCR, TCR-HLA and TCR-CMV co-occurrence, with a repertoire-size bias correction applied to TCR pairs. A later analysis estimated false discovery rates by permuting HLA or CMV assignments 20 times. In a later analysis, co-occurring TCRs were grouped using DBSCAN, and TCRdist sequence similarity was added for clustering within HLA-allele-positive subsets. Repertoires with fewer than 30,000 or more than 120,000 public chains were left out of co-occurrence clustering, as were four to six repertoires with anomalous nucleotide sharing. Entries here come from immuneACCESS through TCRdb and include only in-frame sequences with V and J called. Some clones fail to appear in such tables; in the studies checked, an unresolved V gene covers under half of the shortfall, and the cause of the remainder is unknown. That table gives V, J and clone size, and the DNA gave D and trimming. The sample's table lists a count of around 140,000 clones. Of the sample, about 1.7% falls within the top ten clones.

V is pruned by 7 bases and J by 8 bases, leaving 9 bases of the junction without a gene match. The CDR1 and CDR2 encoded by the germline V gene are MNHEY and SVGAGI. Inclusive of the bounding cysteine and phenylalanine, the CDR3 is 14 residues long. CDR3 DNA only is kept here, 42 bases in frame from base 1. The cohort comprised approximately 700 healthy bone marrow donors. All cohort members were sampled while nominally healthy, although unrecorded immune exposures were likely present. The donor tested CMV seronegative, placing the donor among the approximately 360 seronegative members of the cohort. Every donor gave a peripheral blood sample, and the peripheral blood mononuclear cells from that sample were used for TCR beta sequencing. Genomic DNA was extracted from the blood cell samples with the Qiagen DNeasy Blood Extraction Kit. A remark on this clone: Its antigen is not yet known.

This sequence was found in a woman in her 50s in good health and CMV-seronegative. Sequenced: PBMCs. The rearrangement combines TRBV6-5 with TRBJ1-2, with 11 bases matching TRBD1. The DNA reads TGTGCCAGCACCCACGGGGACAGGGGGGGAGGCTACACCTTC. Protein translation: CASTHGDRGGGYTF.